The sequence of this T cell receptor (beta chain) was determined in a study of cytomegalovirus exposure and HLA in healthy donors (dated by TCRdb to the late 2010s). Background on the whole study: According to a later analysis, the 120 or so validation repertoires were produced on the same platform as the approximately 620 repertoires of the first cohort. The study aimed to test whether signatures of past pathogen exposure could be identified by cataloging public T cell receptors. In addition to the first cohort of 650 to 800 subjects, a separate validation cohort of approximately 120 different subjects was used. To predict cytomegalovirus infection status, the study brought together high-throughput TCR immunosequencing, statistical association of individual TCRs with disease status, and machine learning.

The CDR3 contains 13 residues, cysteine and phenylalanine counted. The read is trimmed to its CDR3 DNA, 39 bases read in frame from base 1. The germline V gene specifies SGHRS as CDR1 and YFSETQ as CDR2. Between the V and J ends, shortened by 4 bases and 1 base respectively, the junction contains 8 bases. What the study reported, not specific to this receptor: A total of about 150 TCR beta chains were listed by the study as associated with cytomegalovirus. While some public TCRs were present in many individuals, most TCR sequences turned up only very rarely across donors. Cytomegalovirus status was reported to be diagnosed by the classifier with high specificity and sensitivity in both the original and validation cohorts. In vitro tests confirmed that a few of the cytomegalovirus-associated TCR beta chains recognize cytomegalovirus antigens. According to the authors, the approach could potentially be generalized to other disease states and immunological phenotypes. A later analysis found that TCRs clustered in the first cohort also tended to co-occur in the 120 or so validation repertoires, with roughly 95% of cluster scores above 0. A later analysis lacked HLA typing for the validation cohort, so it scored co-occurrence in that cohort across all 120 repertoires.

The library was prepared using the immunoSEQ multiplex PCR assay. In the paper's pipeline: A statistical classification framework was developed to diagnose cytomegalovirus status using the catalog of TCR beta chain sequences. The table comes from immuneACCESS by way of TCRdb, which keeps in-frame sequences with V and J called. Part of the clones is missing from these tables; in studies checked, under half for an unresolved V gene and the rest for unknown reasons. V and J calls and clone size follow that table, whereas D and trimming were derived from the DNA. The sample profile shows fewer than 90,000 clones; approximately 81% of them were found once. The top ten hold around 10% of the sample. The donors were included in the validation cohort of over a hundred subjects, a group kept apart from the approximately 690-subject first cohort. This clone was observed a few times. Its target antigen remains unknown. Within one base of it there is no much larger clone, and no base qualities were kept.

Sample: PBMCs. The chain was built from TRBV5-1 and TRBJ1-1; the D gene is not confidently resolved. The receptor was isolated from a woman under 30 in good health and CMV-seropositive. The CDR3 protein is CASSSEGNTEAFF. The DNA sequence is given as TGCGCCAGCAGCAGTGAGGGGAACACTGAAGCTTTCTTT.